This T cell receptor beta chain was retrieved from a study of shared clonotypes between healthy human individuals. Data came from immunoSEQ multiplex PCR; TCRdb stores just in-frame clones and leaves some out. The table shows roughly 530,000 clones, with less than 96% occurring only once. CDR1 is SGHKS and CDR2 is YYEKEE in the germline V gene (reference sequence). J gave up 8 bases and V 5 bases, and 8 bases lay outside the gene matches. The CDR3 totals 14 residues. This sequence originates from a woman aged 25 to 45 in good health. The chain employs TRBV5-5 and TRBJ2-1; 9 nucleotides match TRBD2. The specimen sequenced was naive CD4+ T cells sorted from blood. Subset noted: CD45RA+ positively selected. Here the CDR3 reads CASRTGTSLHEQFF. DNA for the CDR3: TGTGCCAGCAGGACCGGGACTAGCCTCCATGAGCAGTTCTTC.